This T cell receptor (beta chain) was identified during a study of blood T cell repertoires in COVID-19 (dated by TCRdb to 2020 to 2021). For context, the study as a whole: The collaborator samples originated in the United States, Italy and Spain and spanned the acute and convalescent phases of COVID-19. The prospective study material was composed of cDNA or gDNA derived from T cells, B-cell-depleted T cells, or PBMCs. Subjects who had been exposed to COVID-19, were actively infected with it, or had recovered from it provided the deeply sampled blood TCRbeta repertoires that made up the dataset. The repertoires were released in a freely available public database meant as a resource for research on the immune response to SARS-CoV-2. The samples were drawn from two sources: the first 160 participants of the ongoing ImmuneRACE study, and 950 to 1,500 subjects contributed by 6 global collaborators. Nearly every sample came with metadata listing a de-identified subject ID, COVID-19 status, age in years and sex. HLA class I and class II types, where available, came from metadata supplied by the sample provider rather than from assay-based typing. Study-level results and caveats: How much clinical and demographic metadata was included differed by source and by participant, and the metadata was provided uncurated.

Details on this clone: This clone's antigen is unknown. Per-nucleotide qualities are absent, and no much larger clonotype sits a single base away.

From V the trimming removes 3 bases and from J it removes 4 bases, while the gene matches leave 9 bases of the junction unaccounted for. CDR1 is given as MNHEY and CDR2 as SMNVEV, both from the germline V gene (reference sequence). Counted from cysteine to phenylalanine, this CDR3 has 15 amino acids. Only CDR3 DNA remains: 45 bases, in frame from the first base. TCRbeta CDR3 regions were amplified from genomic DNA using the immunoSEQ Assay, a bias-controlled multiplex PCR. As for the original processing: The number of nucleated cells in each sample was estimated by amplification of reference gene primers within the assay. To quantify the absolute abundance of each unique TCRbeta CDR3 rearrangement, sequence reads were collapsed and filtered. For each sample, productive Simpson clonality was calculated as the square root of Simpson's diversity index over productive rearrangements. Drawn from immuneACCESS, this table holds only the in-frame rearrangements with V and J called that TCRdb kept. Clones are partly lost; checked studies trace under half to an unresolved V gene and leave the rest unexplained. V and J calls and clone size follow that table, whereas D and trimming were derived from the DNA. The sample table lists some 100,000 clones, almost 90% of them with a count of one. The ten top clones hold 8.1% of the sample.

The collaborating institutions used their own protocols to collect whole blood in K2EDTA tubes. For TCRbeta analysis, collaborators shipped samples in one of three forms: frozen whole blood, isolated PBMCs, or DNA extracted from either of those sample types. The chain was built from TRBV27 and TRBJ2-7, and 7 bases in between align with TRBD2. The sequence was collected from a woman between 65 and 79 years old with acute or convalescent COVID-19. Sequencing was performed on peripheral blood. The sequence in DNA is TGTGCCAGCAGTTTTAGTGGGAGGGCCGTTTACGAGCAGTACTTC. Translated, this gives CASSFSGRAVYEQYF.